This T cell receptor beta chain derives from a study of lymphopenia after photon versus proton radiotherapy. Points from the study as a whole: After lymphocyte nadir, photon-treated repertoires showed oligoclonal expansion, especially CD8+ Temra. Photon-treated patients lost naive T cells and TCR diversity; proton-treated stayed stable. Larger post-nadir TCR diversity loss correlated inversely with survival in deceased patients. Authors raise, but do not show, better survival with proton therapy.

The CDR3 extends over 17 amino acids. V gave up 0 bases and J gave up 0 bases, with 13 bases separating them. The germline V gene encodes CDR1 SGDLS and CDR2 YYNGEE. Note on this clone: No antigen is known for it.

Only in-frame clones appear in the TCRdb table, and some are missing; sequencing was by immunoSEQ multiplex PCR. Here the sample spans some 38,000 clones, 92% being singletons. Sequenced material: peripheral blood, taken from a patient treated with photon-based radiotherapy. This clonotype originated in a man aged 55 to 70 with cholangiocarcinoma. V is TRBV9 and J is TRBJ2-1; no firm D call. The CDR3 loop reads CASSVAYNSFSYNEQFF. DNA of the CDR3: TGTGCCAGCAGCGTAGCTTACAATTCCTTCTCCTACAATGAGCAGTTCTTC.